A selection of T cell receptor beta chains follows, all from one sample in a study of blood T cell repertoires in COVID-19. TCRdb's copy holds only in-frame clones and misses some; the assay was immunoSEQ multiplex PCR. The sample includes some 42,000 clones, approximately 86% of them seen just once. The sample consisted of peripheral blood. These receptors came from a man aged 50-59 years with active COVID-19. CDR3s include the opening cysteine and the closing phenylalanine or tryptophan. D genes are given only for firm matches. Only part of the rows carry a size: once, few, many, or a class if the clone is expanded.

d_call	clone_size	v_call	j_call	cdr3_nt	cdr3_aa
TRBD2	.	TRBV4-1	TRBJ2-1	TGCGCCAGCAATCCGAGGGGCCTAGCGGGGGCTCTGGCTGAGCAGTTCTTC	CASNPRGLAGALAEQFF
TRBD2	.	TRBV19	TRBJ2-5	TGTGCCAGTAGTTTATCAGGGAGGGCCAGGGAGACCCAGTACTTC	CASSLSGRARETQYF
TRBD1	.	TRBV25-1	TRBJ1-4	TGTGCCAGCCACGGGACAGAAGATGAAAAACTGTTTTTT	CASHGTEDEKLFF
TRBD1	few	TRBV5-4	TRBJ2-5	TGTGCCAGCAGCGACAGGGGTGAATCGGAGACCCAGTACTTC	CASSDRGESETQYF
.	.	TRBV5-1	TRBJ2-5	TGCGCCAGCAGCTTGGACTTAAGAATACAAGAGACCCAGTACTTC	CASSLDLRIQETQYF
.	.	TRBV6-2/TRBV6-3	TRBJ2-7	TGTGCCAGCAGTTACTCGTCACCAGGGGCCTACGAGCAGTACTTC	CASSYSSPGAYEQYF
TRBD2	.	TRBV6-2/TRBV6-3	TRBJ2-3	TGTGCCAGCAGTTACTCGTTTATACGGGGGGCAGATACGCAGTATTTT	CASSYSFIRGADTQYF
TRBD1	.	TRBV5-1	TRBJ1-4	TGCGCCAGCAGCTTCGGGACAGGGGTCGCGGGGAATGAAAAACTGTTTTTT	CASSFGTGVAGNEKLFF
TRBD2	.	TRBV6-2/TRBV6-3	TRBJ2-1	TGTGCCAGCAGCCGGACTAGCGGGAGAGAACTCTTCCGGAATGAGCAGTTCTTC	CASSRTSGRELFRNEQFF
.	.	TRBV7-8	TRBJ2-7	TGTGCCAGCAGCTTCCGACCCCCGGGAGCTGAGTATGGGCAGTACTTC	CASSFRPPGAEYGQYF
TRBD2	.	TRBV15	TRBJ2-1	TGTGCCACCAGCAGAGACATGAGCGGGAACTATGAGCAGTTCTTC	CATSRDMSGNYEQFF
TRBD1	.	TRBV7-2	TRBJ1-6	TGTGCCAGCAGCTGGACAGGGGGCCATAATTCACCCCTCCACTTT	CASSWTGGHNSPLHF
.	.	TRBV24-1	TRBJ2-5	TGTGCCACCAGTGATTTTTGGAGTCGAGGGGGAGAGACCCAGTACTTC	CATSDFWSRGGETQYF
TRBD1	.	TRBV19	TRBJ1-5	TGTGCCAGTAGAACTGGACAGGCAATATCGCCCCAGCATTTT	CASRTGQAISPQHF
.	.	TRBV27	TRBJ1-5	TGTGCCAGTTCTACCCGGGGGACTCAGCCCCAGCATTTT	CASSTRGTQPQHF
TRBD1	.	TRBV10-3	TRBJ2-3	TGTGCCATCAGGGGACCGGGACAGGGGGCTGATACGCAGTATTTT	CAIRGPGQGADTQYF
TRBD1	.	TRBV11-3	TRBJ2-5	TGTGCCAGCAGCCTAAACCCCGGGACAGGGAAGTCGGAGACCCAGTACTTC	CASSLNPGTGKSETQYF
TRBD1	.	TRBV9	TRBJ2-7	TGTGCCAGCAGCTTCGGGACAGGGTACGACGAGCAGTACTTC	CASSFGTGYDEQYF
TRBD1	.	TRBV6-2/TRBV6-3	TRBJ2-5	TGTGCCAGCAGTTACCCGGGGACAGGGAGAGCCCAAGAGACCCAGTACTTC	CASSYPGTGRAQETQYF
TRBD2	.	TRBV20-1	TRBJ2-3	TGCAGTGCTAGTCTAGCGGGAGAATTCGGCACAGATACGCAGTATTTT	CSASLAGEFGTDTQYF
TRBD1	.	TRBV2	TRBJ2-5	TGTGCCAGCAGCGCCACCCCGGGACAGGGAGGGACCCAGTACTTC	CASSATPGQGGTQYF
.	.	TRBV2	TRBJ1-2	TGTGCCAGCAGTGAAGGGGGGGAGGGATACGGCTACACCTTC	CASSEGGEGYGYTF
TRBD1	.	TRBV7-9	TRBJ1-2	TGTGCCAGCAGCTTTCTCCGGGACAGCTATGGCTACACCTTC	CASSFLRDSYGYTF
.	once	TRBV28	TRBJ1-5	TGTGCCAGCAGTTTAGTGGCAGACAATCAGCCCCAGCATTTT	CASSLVADNQPQHF
.	.	TRBV6-2/TRBV6-3	TRBJ2-1	TGTGCCAGCAGTGCTAGCGACCATGAGCAGTTCTTC	CASSASDHEQFF
.	.	TRBV7-2	TRBJ2-5	TGTGCCAGCAGCTTAGGTCGCACCACCCAGGGAGAGACCCAGTACTTC	CASSLGRTTQGETQYF